This T cell receptor (beta chain) stems from a study of early T cells in non-severe SARS-CoV-2 infection. This CDR3 comprises 15 residues. Trimming left V 2 bases short and J 3 bases short, with 11 bases between. Per germline, CDR1 SGHAT and CDR2 FQNNGV. This clonotype was found a few times. TCRdb re-called the 5' RACE reads through MiXCR, storing one row per CDR3 protein. The sample includes fewer than 80,000 distinct CDR3 sequences, approximately 12% of them seen just once. The sequencing here drew on whole blood, taken at baseline. The chain links TRBV11-2 to TRBJ2-1; perhaps TRBD2 as D (6 bases). This clonotype was obtained from an adult who was a healthcare worker with PCR-confirmed SARS-CoV-2 infection or an uninfected control (not recorded which). The donor label of this sample is uncertain. Here the CDR3 DNA reads TGTGCCAGCAGCTTATACGGAGCGGGCTACAATGAGCAGTTCTTC. It specifies CASSLYGAGYNEQFF.